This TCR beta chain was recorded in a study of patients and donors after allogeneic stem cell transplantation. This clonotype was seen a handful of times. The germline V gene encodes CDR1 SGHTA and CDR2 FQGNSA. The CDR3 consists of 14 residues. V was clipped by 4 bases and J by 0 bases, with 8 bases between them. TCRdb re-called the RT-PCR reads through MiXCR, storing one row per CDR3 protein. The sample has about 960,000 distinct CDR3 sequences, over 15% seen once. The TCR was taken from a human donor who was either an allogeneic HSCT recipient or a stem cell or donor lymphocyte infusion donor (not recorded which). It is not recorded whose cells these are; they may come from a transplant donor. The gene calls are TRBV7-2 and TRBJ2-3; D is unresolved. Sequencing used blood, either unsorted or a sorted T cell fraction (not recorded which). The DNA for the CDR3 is TGTGCCAGCAGCTCACGAGCGAGCACAGATACGCAGTATTTT. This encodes CASSSRASTDTQYF.